The 5 T cell receptor beta chains below were found in one sample sequenced in a study of cytomegalovirus exposure and HLA in healthy donors. TCRdb's table, derived via immunoSEQ multiplex PCR, lists solely in-frame clones and lacks some. The table records tens of thousands of clones, approximately 81% of them present only once. Sequenced material: PBMCs. The receptors were sampled from a woman aged 18 to 35 in good health and CMV-seropositive.

This chain joins TRBV5-1 and TRBJ1-1; TRBD1 is a possible D gene (5 bases). This CDR3 spans 14 amino acids. Germline lookup yields CDR1 SGHRS and CDR2 YFSETQ. V was cut by 4 bases and J by 1 base, with 11 bases left in between. Written as DNA, the CDR3 is TGCGCCAGCAGCATGGGGGGGGAGAACACTGAAGCTTTCTTT. Its translation is CASSMGGENTEAFF.

This clone has only one observation. This chain connects TRBV6-4 to TRBJ2-3, with TRBD2 matching over 11 bases. Germline loops: CDR1 MRHNA, CDR2 SNTAGT. Losses at the gene ends were 4 bases for V and 9 bases for J; bases not matched to a gene: 6. The CDR3 sequence is 14 residues long. CDR3 DNA sequence: TGTGCCAGCAGTGGGAGTAGCGGGGGGGCGACGCAGTATTTT. Translated: CASSGSSGGATQYF.

This chain links TRBV6-1 with TRBJ1-3; 7 bases match TRBD1. This CDR3 is built from 14 residues. Trimming took 10 bases from V and 2 from J; bases not matched to a gene: 8. Germline CDR1 is MNHNS and CDR2 is SASEGT. The CDR3 loop reads CAIERQGTGNTIYF. For the CDR3, the DNA is TGTGCCATCGAAAGACAGGGAACTGGAAACACCATATATTTT.

V is TRBV19 and J is TRBJ2-1, with 12 bases aligning to TRBD1. The J segment lost 9 bases and the V segment lost 8 bases, leaving 17 bases of the junction unmatched. Per germline, CDR1 LNHDA and CDR2 SQIVND (reference sequence). This CDR3 has 17 residues. CDR3 protein: CASSSLPPGQGAGEQFF. As DNA, the CDR3 is TGTGCCAGTTCCTCCCTCCCTCCGGGACAGGGGGCAGGTGAGCAGTTCTTC.

The gene calls are TRBV5-1 and TRBJ2-7; D not resolved. Trimming left V 4 bases short and J 4 bases short, with 24 bases between. There are 17 residues in the CDR3. CDR1 is SGHRS, CDR2 YFSETQ, per germline. CDR3 in amino acids: CASSRSPLSETFYEQYF. Written as DNA, the CDR3 is TGCGCCAGCAGCCGCTCCCCTCTCAGTGAGACTTTTTACGAGCAGTACTTC.